A single T cell receptor (beta chain) is shown here with its context. Its antigen is unidentified. The method was immunoSEQ multiplex PCR; TCRdb's version includes in-frame clones alone and lacks a portion of them. The sample comprises 30,000 to 40,000 clones, roughly 76% of which are singletons, and about 2% rests with the top ten. These data are taken from a study of STAT5B mutations in CD4+ large granular lymphocyte leukemia. General study results and limits: Main leukemic clonotypes were patient-specific, but more than 20% appeared at low frequency elsewhere. Top patient clones used TRBV06 genes more often: 8/27 versus 2/35 in controls.

The CDR3 covers 15 residues. The V gene's germline CDR1 is SEHNR and CDR2 FQNEAQ (reference sequence). The V gene end was trimmed by 7 bases and the J gene end by 4 bases; junction bases not matched to a gene: 5. Specimen: CD4+ T cells from blood buffy coats. The chain recombines TRBV7-9 with TRBJ1-6; 9 nucleotides align to TRBD1. This TCR derives from a human donor in good health. CDR3 sequence: CASTKTGGYNSPLHF. The CDR3, as DNA: TGTGCCAGCACCAAGACAGGGGGTTATAATTCACCCCTCCACTTT.